The rows below give T cell receptor beta chains drawn from one sample of a study of shared clonotypes between healthy human individuals. Measured with immunoSEQ multiplex PCR; TCRdb has only the in-frame clones, and not every one. Found here are about 2 million clones, roughly 94% of them singletons; the top ten hold about 1.1%. Sequences were obtained from naive CD8+ T cells sorted from blood. Every receptor here comes from a man between 18 and 29 years old in good health. Each CDR3 is given with its conserved first and last residue. A D gene is named only where the DNA matches it firmly.

d_call	v_call	j_call	cdr3_nt	cdr3_aa
.	TRBV6-1	TRBJ2-7	TGTGCCAGCAGACACAGGGAGAGCTCCTACGAGCAGTACTTC	CASRHRESSYEQYF
.	TRBV9	TRBJ2-7	TGTGCCAGCAGCGTATTTGGTGGCTACGAGCAGTACTTC	CASSVFGGYEQYF
TRBD1	TRBV11-2	TRBJ2-7	TGTGCCAGCAGCTTAGGACTCGGGACAGCAGGACACGAGCAGTACTTC	CASSLGLGTAGHEQYF
.	TRBV7-9	TRBJ2-5	TGTGCCAGCAGCTTCGGGGCTTCTCAAGAGACCCAGTACTTC	CASSFGASQETQYF
.	TRBV25-1	TRBJ2-5	TGTGCCAGCAGTGAGACCCAGTACTTC	CASSETQYF
.	TRBV23-1	TRBJ1-2	TGCGCCAGCAGCCTGACGGAACAAAACTATGGCTACACCTTC	CASSLTEQNYGYTF
TRBD2	TRBV27	TRBJ2-1	TGTGCCAGCAGTTTATCTAGCGGGGGGGACAATGAGCAGTTCTTC	CASSLSSGGDNEQFF
TRBD1	TRBV19	TRBJ1-5	TGTGCCAGTAGAACCGGACAGGGGGGGTATCGACAGCCCCAGCATTTT	CASRTGQGGYRQPQHF
TRBD1	TRBV19	TRBJ1-1	TGTGCCAGTAGTCCCACAACAGGGGGCAGAAATGAAGCTTTCTTT	CASSPTTGGRNEAFF
.	TRBV15	TRBJ2-7	TGTGCCACCAGCAGAGACCCTCGGGAAGTTAACGAGCAGTACTTC	CATSRDPREVNEQYF